Presented here are 17 T cell receptor beta chains from one specimen sequenced in a study of OX40 agonist ivuxolimab in advanced cancers. Sequencing was performed with immunoSEQ multiplex PCR; in TCRdb, only in-frame clones are kept and a portion is missing. The sample has fewer than 20,000 clones; around 80% are singletons. The material sequenced was CD4+ or CD8+ T cells sorted from blood, taken in a trial of the OX40 agonist ivuxolimab. The receptors were gathered from an adult with an advanced solid tumor such as melanoma, head and neck, liver or kidney cancer.

This clone was counted only a few times. The rearrangement joins TRBV28 to TRBJ1-1; D gene ambiguous. Germline-derived CDR1 and CDR2 are MDHEN and SYDVKM. The CDR3 covers 13 residues. V lost 2 bases and J 8 bases, leaving 12 bases between the germline ends. The CDR3 here is CASSLVGRAEAFF. The CDR3 DNA is TGTGCCAGCAGTTTAGTGGGTCGGGCCGAAGCTTTCTTT. Together with reference TRBV28 and TRBJ1-1, the CDR3 gives the full variable domain: DVKVTQSSRYLVKRTGEKVFLECVQDMDHENMFWYRQDPGLGLRLIYFSYDVKMKEKGDIPEGYSVSREKKERFSLILESASTNQTSMYLCASSLVGRAEAFFGQGTRLTVV.

V gene TRBV27 combines with J gene TRBJ2-1, with D unclear. The CDR3 covers 11 residues. The germline V and J ends were trimmed by 2 bases and 6 bases, with 2 bases remaining between them. Germline CDR1 and CDR2: MNHEY and SMNVEV (reference sequence). The CDR3 sequence: CASSLGNEQFF. CDR3 nucleotides: TGTGCCAGCAGTTTAGGCAATGAGCAGTTCTTC.

Only one count was recorded for this clone. CDR3 sequence: CASSLLGDEQFF. As DNA, the CDR3 is TGTGCCAGCAGTCTACTGGGGGATGAGCAGTTCTTC. The V call is TRBV27, the J call TRBJ2-1; the D gene could be TRBD1 or TRBD2 (5 bases each). Germline-derived CDR1 and CDR2 are MNHEY and SMNVEV (reference sequence). V lost 5 bases and J lost 8, with 10 bases in between. The CDR3 runs to 12 residues.

The rearrangement uses TRBV12-5 and TRBJ2-1, with 9 bases aligning to TRBD2. The CDR3 has 15 residues. The V segment lost 7 bases and the J segment 2 bases; nucleotides outside the gene matches: 6. Germline loops: CDR1 LGHNT, CDR2 FRNRAP. CDR3 in amino acids: CASAPIAGAYNEQFF. DNA of the CDR3: TGTGCTAGTGCTCCCATAGCGGGGGCCTACAATGAGCAGTTCTTC.

This sequence joins TRBV27 and TRBJ2-7; 9 nucleotides agree with TRBD1. Germline V gives CDR1 MNHEY, CDR2 SMNVEV (reference sequence). The CDR3 loop spans 15 amino acids. V shed 5 bases, J shed 2 bases, and the junction held 7 bases outside the gene matches. This CDR3 is CASSPGTGITYEQYF. CDR3 nucleotide sequence: TGTGCCAGCAGTCCAGGGACAGGGATTACCTACGAGCAGTACTTC.

The rearrangement uses TRBV6-6 and TRBJ2-5; D not resolved. The CDR3 is 14 residues long. The V end was cut by 0 bases, the J end by 3 bases, with 8 bases between. The germline V gene has CDR1 MNHNY and CDR2 SVGAGI (reference sequence). The CDR3 reads CASSYSGPEETQYF. CDR3 nucleotide sequence: TGTGCCAGCAGTTACTCGGGCCCAGAAGAGACCCAGTACTTC.

This sequence joins TRBV19 and TRBJ2-3, with a possible D match to TRBD2 (7 bases). V was trimmed by 3 bases and J by 2 bases, leaving 18 bases between them. CDR3 length equals 17 residues. Germline V gene sequence: CDR1 LNHDA, CDR2 SQIVND (reference sequence). CDR3 amino acids: CASSMTGRLALTDTQYF. DNA for the CDR3: TGTGCCAGTAGTATGACAGGAAGACTAGCCCTCACAGATACGCAGTATTTT.

The chain has TRBV2 and TRBJ1-5; D is unresolved. This CDR3 spans 13 amino acids. V was cut by 3 bases and J by 4 bases, with 7 bases left in between. Germline CDR1 SNHLY, CDR2 FYNNEI. CDR3 coding DNA: TGTGCCAGCAGTGAGTGGGGAAATCAGCCCCAGCATTTT. This gives the protein CASSEWGNQPQHF.

This clone was counted a few times. V gene TRBV27 combines with J gene TRBJ2-7, with TRBD1 matching over 9 bases. CDR3 length: 14 amino acids. V lost 5 bases, J lost 3 bases, and 5 bases stayed unmatched. Germline CDR1 reads MNHEY; CDR2 reads SMNVEV (reference sequence). CDR3 in amino acids: CASSVQGAHYEQYF. Written as DNA, the CDR3 is TGTGCCAGCAGTGTACAGGGGGCTCACTACGAGCAGTACTTC.

This clone was seen only a few times. CDR3 amino acids: CASSLAEAESSYNEQFF. DNA of the CDR3: TGTGCCAGCAGCTTAGCGGAAGCGGAAAGCTCCTACAATGAGCAGTTCTTC. The chain is built from TRBV11-1 and TRBJ2-1; tentative D call: TRBD2 (5 bases). Trimming pared 0 bases from V and 0 bases from J, leaving 12 bases between. The CDR3 contains 17 residues. Germline V gene sequence: CDR1 SGHAT, CDR2 FQDESV (reference sequence).

The V call is TRBV7-8, the J call TRBJ2-1; TRBD2 matches 12 bases. With 7 bases clipped from V and 6 bases from J, the junction kept 7 bases outside the gene matches. This CDR3 has 15 amino acids. Germline V gene lookup returns CDR1 SGHVS and CDR2 FQNEAQ. The CDR3 DNA follows: TGTGCCAGCAACCCGACTAGCGGGAGTTTCAATGAGCAGTTCTTC. The encoded protein is CASNPTSGSFNEQFF.

V gene TRBV28 combines with J gene TRBJ2-7; 10 nucleotides match TRBD2. The CDR3 contains 16 residues. Per the germline V gene, CDR1 is MDHEN and CDR2 is SYDVKM. V lost 6 bases and J lost 0; bases outside the gene matches: 8. The CDR3 reads CASSPLAGLSSYEQYF. The CDR3 DNA is TGTGCCAGCAGCCCACTAGCGGGGTTGAGCTCCTACGAGCAGTACTTC.

The chain combines TRBV23-1 with TRBJ2-7; D gene uncertain. TRBV23-1 counts as an open reading frame of uncertain function. Trimming shortened V by 7 bases and J by 4 bases, and 20 bases separated the two germline ends. The CDR3 is made up of 15 amino acids. The CDR3 protein is CASKIRSVSKYEQYF. The CDR3 DNA follows: TGCGCCAGCAAAATTAGGTCTGTCTCGAAATACGAGCAGTACTTC.

The V gene is TRBV28, the J gene TRBJ2-3; D assignment may be TRBD1 or TRBD2 (5 bases each). There are 17 residues in the CDR3. The germline CDR1 and CDR2 sequences are MDHEN and SYDVKM. Trimming took 2 bases from V and 2 from J, leaving 17 bases between them. CDR3 DNA: TGTGCCAGCAGTTTAGCCCGACAGAGGGATGTCACAGATACGCAGTATTTT. This sequence encodes CASSLARQRDVTDTQYF.

This clone was detected a few times. The chain joins TRBV27 to TRBJ1-2, with D unresolved. Germline CDR1 and CDR2: MNHEY and SMNVEV (reference sequence). V dropped 5 bases and J dropped 4 bases, with 14 bases sitting between them. The CDR3 runs to 14 residues. DNA for the CDR3: TGTGCCAGCAGTCCGATCGGGTTTGCCTATGGCTACACCTTC. Protein: CASSPIGFAYGYTF.

The chain is built from TRBV14 and TRBJ2-2, with TRBD2 matching over 12 bases. From germline, CDR1 is SGHDN and CDR2 FVKESK. This CDR3 region has 17 residues. The J segment lost 3 bases and the V segment lost 1 base, leaving 3 bases of the junction unmatched. The CDR3, as DNA: TGTGCCAGCAGCCAAGGACTAGCGGGAGTGTACACCGGGGAGCTGTTTTTT. Translation: CASSQGLAGVYTGELFF.

The chain links TRBV5-4 to TRBJ2-7; 7 nucleotides line up with TRBD2. This CDR3 contains 12 residues. Per the germline V gene, CDR1 is SGHNT and CDR2 is YYREEE (reference sequence). V lost 6 bases, J lost 7 bases, and 7 bases stayed unmatched. CDR3 coding DNA: TGTGCCAGCACCCGGGGAGGGGATGAGCAGTACTTC. It yields the protein CASTRGGDEQYF.